Listed below are T cell receptor beta chains from one sample, sequenced in a study of OX40 agonist ivuxolimab in advanced cancers. The table came from immunoSEQ multiplex PCR; TCRdb's copy has only in-frame clones and leaves some out. The sample records about 70,000 clones, 80% to 95% being singletons. Sequenced here: CD4+ or CD8+ T cells sorted from blood, sampled in a trial of the OX40 agonist ivuxolimab. The receptors shown here come from an adult with an advanced solid tumor such as melanoma, head and neck, liver or kidney cancer. The CDR3 runs from the conserved cysteine through the conserved F or W. A D gene is named only where the DNA matches it firmly. Not all rows give a size; the values are once, few, many and, for expanded clones, a class.

DNA,CDR3,J,D,size,V
TGTGCCAGCAGCGGGCGGGTTTTTCCCTACGAGCAGTACTTC,CASSGRVFPYEQYF,TRBJ2-7,.,.,TRBV5-4
TGTGCCATCAGTGACGAGACAGGGCGTAAGACCCAGTACTTC,CAISDETGRKTQYF,TRBJ2-5,TRBD1,.,TRBV10-3
TGTGCCAGCAGCTTAGGAGCAGGCGCCCTGTCCTACGAGCAGTACTTC,CASSLGAGALSYEQYF,TRBJ2-7,.,.,TRBV7-2
TGTGCCAGCATGGGGACAGGGGACAGGGGTGTTTGGATCCCTGAAGCTTTCTTT,CASMGTGDRGVWIPEAFF,TRBJ1-1,TRBD1,.,TRBV2
TGTGCCAGCAGCTGGGAGGGGGGAAATGAGCAGTTCTTC,CASSWEGGNEQFF,TRBJ2-1,.,.,TRBV7-2
TGTGCCAGCAGCTTAGCGCCCAGGGCCAGCGAGAGCTACAATGAGCAGTTCTTC,CASSLAPRASESYNEQFF,TRBJ2-1,.,.,TRBV7-9
TGTGCCACCAGGGAGAACACCGGGGAGCTGTTTTTT,CATRENTGELFF,TRBJ2-2,.,.,TRBV15
TGTGCCAGCAGCCTGACTGCGGGTTCCTTCACAGATACGCAGTATTTT,CASSLTAGSFTDTQYF,TRBJ2-3,.,.,TRBV7-2
TGTGCCACCAGCAGAGTTCCCCCCGGGGCCCACAATGAGCAGTTCTTC,CATSRVPPGAHNEQFF,TRBJ2-1,.,.,TRBV15
TGCGCCAGCAGCTTACGGGGGAGCCAAGAGACCCAGTACTTC,CASSLRGSQETQYF,TRBJ2-5,.,.,TRBV5-1
TGTGCCAGCAGGGGGGGTTACACAGATACGCAGTATTTT,CASRGGYTDTQYF,TRBJ2-3,.,.,TRBV9
TGCAGCGCCTTCTTGACGGACACCGGGGAGCTGTTTTTT,CSAFLTDTGELFF,TRBJ2-2,.,few,TRBV29-1
TGTGCCAGCAACTCTTACACCGGGGAGCTGTTTTTT,CASNSYTGELFF,TRBJ2-2,.,.,TRBV6-5
TGTGCCACCAGCAGAGAAGGGTATAGCAATCAGCCCCAGCATTTT,CATSREGYSNQPQHF,TRBJ1-5,.,.,TRBV15
TGTGCCAGCAGCTTTGGACAGGGGAGTGAGCAGTTCTTC,CASSFGQGSEQFF,TRBJ2-1,TRBD1,.,TRBV5-4
TGTGCCTGGAGTGTGTTTGCGGGGGGGGAAGATACGCAGTATTTT,CAWSVFAGGEDTQYF,TRBJ2-3,TRBD2,.,TRBV30
TGTGCCAGCAGCGTTTCGGGGGCTGAAGAGACCCAGTACTTC,CASSVSGAEETQYF,TRBJ2-5,.,.,TRBV9
TGTGCCAGCAGCTATAACAGTTTCTCCTACGAGCAGTACTTC,CASSYNSFSYEQYF,TRBJ2-7,.,.,TRBV5-5
TGTGCCAGCAGTTCCGGGACAGTTAATGAAAAACTGTTTTTT,CASSSGTVNEKLFF,TRBJ1-4,TRBD1,.,TRBV6-5
TGCGCCAGCAGCCCTACGGCAACCTACGAGCAGTACTTC,CASSPTATYEQYF,TRBJ2-7,.,.,TRBV4-1
TGCGCCAGCACGATAGTTTACAGGGGCCCAGAGACCCAGTACTTC,CASTIVYRGPETQYF,TRBJ2-5,TRBD1,once,TRBV4-3
TGTGCCAGCAGCTACTCTACAGGGGGGGAATTCTTCGAGCAGTACTTC,CASSYSTGGEFFEQYF,TRBJ2-7,.,.,TRBV6-5
TGTGCCAGCAGTCCACAACCGGGACAGACAGTCTATAATTCACCCCTCCACTTT,CASSPQPGQTVYNSPLHF,TRBJ1-6,TRBD1,.,TRBV2
TGTGCCAGCAGCTTAGAAACAGAGGGGAAACTCTACGAGCAGTACTTC,CASSLETEGKLYEQYF,TRBJ2-7,.,.,TRBV7-2
TGTGCCAGCAGCCCTTGGACGGGGAACACTGAAGCTTTCTTT,CASSPWTGNTEAFF,TRBJ1-1,.,.,TRBV11-2
TGTGCCAGCAGCTTAGTCGTGACATTCTCCAACGAGCAGTACTTC,CASSLVVTFSNEQYF,TRBJ2-7,.,.,TRBV11-2
TGTGCCAGCAGTTTCCCGGACAGGGGAATTTATAGCAATCAGCCCCAGCATTTT,CASSFPDRGIYSNQPQHF,TRBJ1-5,TRBD1,.,TRBV5-8
TGTGCCAGCACTAAAGGGTGTCATCCTGGAAACACCATATATTTT,CASTKGCHPGNTIYF,TRBJ1-3,.,.,TRBV27
TGTGCCAGCAGTTTATCTCGCACAGATACGCAGTATTTT,CASSLSRTDTQYF,TRBJ2-3,.,once,TRBV27
TGTGCCAGCAGTTACGGACAGCCCTACGAGCAGTACTTC,CASSYGQPYEQYF,TRBJ2-7,.,.,TRBV27
TGTGCCAGCAGCCGAAACTATAATTCACCCCTCCACTTT,CASSRNYNSPLHF,TRBJ1-6,.,.,TRBV5-4
TGTGCCAGCAGCTACAGCCGGGACAGGGGGGCCAACACTGAAGCTTTCTTT,CASSYSRDRGANTEAFF,TRBJ1-1,TRBD1,.,TRBV9
TGTGCCAGCAGCTTAGGAAACTCACAAGAGACCCAGTACTTC,CASSLGNSQETQYF,TRBJ2-5,.,.,TRBV11-2
TGCGCCAGCAGCCAACAGGGGGTTGGGGCTTTCTTT,CASSQQGVGAFF,TRBJ1-1,TRBD1,.,TRBV4-1
TGTGCCATTACGCCACCCGCGGCGAACTCTGGAAACACCATATATTTT,CAITPPAANSGNTIYF,TRBJ1-3,.,.,TRBV2
TGTGCCAGCAGCCCAGTCCCAGGGGGCACGAATTCACCCCTCCACTTT,CASSPVPGGTNSPLHF,TRBJ1-6,TRBD1,few,TRBV27
TGTGCCAGCAGCCACCTGACAGGGACCGTAACCACCGAGCAGTACTTC,CASSHLTGTVTTEQYF,TRBJ2-7,TRBD1,once,TRBV14
TGCAGCGTTGTGTCGCGAGACTCTGGAAACACCATATATTTT,CSVVSRDSGNTIYF,TRBJ1-3,.,.,TRBV29-1
TGTGCCATCAGAGAATTACCCACGGGTTCACCCCTCCACTTT,CAIRELPTGSPLHF,TRBJ1-6,.,.,TRBV10-3
TGTGCCAGCAGTGAGAGGGGGGGCTTTTACACAGATACGCAGTATTTT,CASSERGGFYTDTQYF,TRBJ2-3,.,.,TRBV13
TGTGCCAGCAGTCCCAATTGGATGGGCCTTGAAAACTATGGCTACACCTTC,CASSPNWMGLENYGYTF,TRBJ1-2,.,once,TRBV27
TGTGCCAGTAGTGCAACGGACAGCAGATACGAGCAGTACTTC,CASSATDSRYEQYF,TRBJ2-7,.,.,TRBV19
TGCAGCGTTGAGGGCAGAACCTACGAGCAGTACTTC,CSVEGRTYEQYF,TRBJ2-7,.,.,TRBV29-1
TGTGCCATCAGTGAAGGTAATCAGCCCCAGCATTTT,CAISEGNQPQHF,TRBJ1-5,.,once,TRBV10-3
TGTGCCAGCAGCTTAGAACTAGGGTCCTACGATACGCAGTATTTT,CASSLELGSYDTQYF,TRBJ2-3,.,.,TRBV7-8
TGTGCCAGCAGCCCCAGGAATAGCAATCAGCCCCAGCATTTT,CASSPRNSNQPQHF,TRBJ1-5,.,few,TRBV6-4
TGCGCCAGCCGGGGGCCGGGGCAGGACACCGGGGAGCTGTTTTTT,CASRGPGQDTGELFF,TRBJ2-2,.,.,TRBV4-3
TGTGCCAGCAGTTTCCAGGGTTACGAGCAGTACTTC,CASSFQGYEQYF,TRBJ2-7,.,.,TRBV27
TGTGCCAGTAGTATCACTCACCTCAATGAGCAGTTCTTC,CASSITHLNEQFF,TRBJ2-1,.,.,TRBV19
TGTGCCAGCAGCTTGGACTTCCTGGTAGAGACCCAGTACTTC,CASSLDFLVETQYF,TRBJ2-5,.,.,TRBV7-6
TGTGCCAGCAGTTTAGGCAGGGGCTCCTACAATGAGCAGTTCTTC,CASSLGRGSYNEQFF,TRBJ2-1,.,.,TRBV27
TGTGCCAGCCGAGGTGTTGGGCCGGACCAACCGAGCTATGGCTACACCTTC,CASRGVGPDQPSYGYTF,TRBJ1-2,.,.,TRBV5-8
TGTGCCAGCAGCGTATCCGGGGGTAGCGGGATCTACAATGAGCAGTTCTTC,CASSVSGGSGIYNEQFF,TRBJ2-1,TRBD2,.,TRBV9
TGTGCCAGCAGCCTGTACAGGGGGGACACTGAAGCTTTCTTT,CASSLYRGDTEAFF,TRBJ1-1,TRBD1,.,TRBV6-6
TGTGCCAGCAGCCCCACGGACAGGGATCAGCCCCAGCATTTT,CASSPTDRDQPQHF,TRBJ1-5,TRBD1,few,TRBV11-2
TGTGCCAGCAGTATAGTCCCCGAAACTGAAGCTTTCTTT,CASSIVPETEAFF,TRBJ1-1,.,.,TRBV27
TGCGCCAGCGCTGGAGGGTCCATACACGAGCAGTACTTC,CASAGGSIHEQYF,TRBJ2-7,.,few,TRBV5-1
TGTGCCAGCAGCTTAGAACAAAAGGGGGGCAATCAGCCCCAGCATTTT,CASSLEQKGGNQPQHF,TRBJ1-5,.,.,TRBV7-8
TGCGCCAGCAGCCAAGGAATACAGGGGCTGGACACCGGGGAGCTGTTTTTT,CASSQGIQGLDTGELFF,TRBJ2-2,TRBD1,.,TRBV4-3